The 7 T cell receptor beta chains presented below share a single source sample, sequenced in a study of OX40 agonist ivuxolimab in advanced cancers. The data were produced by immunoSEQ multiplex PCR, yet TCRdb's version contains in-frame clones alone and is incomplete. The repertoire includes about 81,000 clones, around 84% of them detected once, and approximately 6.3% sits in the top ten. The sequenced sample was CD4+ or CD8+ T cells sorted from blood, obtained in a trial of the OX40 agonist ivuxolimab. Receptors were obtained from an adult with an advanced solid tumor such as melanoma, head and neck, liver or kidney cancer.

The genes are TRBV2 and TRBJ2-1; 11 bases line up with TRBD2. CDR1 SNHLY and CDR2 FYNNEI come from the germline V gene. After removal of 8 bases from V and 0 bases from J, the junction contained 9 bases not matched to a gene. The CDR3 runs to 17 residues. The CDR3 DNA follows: TGTGCCAGCTTGGGACTAGCGGACTCCGGCTCCTACAATGAGCAGTTCTTC. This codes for CASLGLADSGSYNEQFF. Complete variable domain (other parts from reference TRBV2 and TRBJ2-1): EPEVTQTPSHQVTQMGQEVILRCVPISNHLYFYWYRQILGQKVEFLVSFYNNEISEKSEIFDDQFSVERPDGSNFTLKIRSTKLEDSAMYFCASLGLADSGSYNEQFFGPGTRLTVL.

The CDR3, as DNA: TGTGCCAGTAGTAGTCCCCGGCGAGGGAAGATGGATACGCAGTATTTT. Its translation is CASSSPRRGKMDTQYF. The chain is built from TRBV19 and TRBJ2-3; D is perhaps TRBD2 (5 bases). Germline CDR1 is LNHDA and CDR2 is SQIVND (reference sequence). Trimming cost V 4 bases and J 6 bases, with 20 bases left between them. This CDR3 has 16 residues.

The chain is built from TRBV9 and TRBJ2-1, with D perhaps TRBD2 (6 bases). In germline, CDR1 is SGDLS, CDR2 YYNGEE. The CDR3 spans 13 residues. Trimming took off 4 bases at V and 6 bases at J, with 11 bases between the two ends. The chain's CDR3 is CASSLGLSNEQFF. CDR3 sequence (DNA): TGTGCCAGCAGCCTGGGACTTTCCAATGAGCAGTTCTTC.

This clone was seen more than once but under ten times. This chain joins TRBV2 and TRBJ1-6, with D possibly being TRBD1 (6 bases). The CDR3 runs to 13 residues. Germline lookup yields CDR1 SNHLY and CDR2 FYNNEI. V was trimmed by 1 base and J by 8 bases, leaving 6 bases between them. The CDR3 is CASSEEGDSPLHF. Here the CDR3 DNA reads TGTGCCAGCAGTGAAGAGGGGGATTCACCCCTCCACTTT.

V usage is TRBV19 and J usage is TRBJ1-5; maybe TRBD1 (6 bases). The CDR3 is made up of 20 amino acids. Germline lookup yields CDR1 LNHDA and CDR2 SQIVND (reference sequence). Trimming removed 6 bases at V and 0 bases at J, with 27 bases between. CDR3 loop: CASSLWGARGKDYSNQPQHF. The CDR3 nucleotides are TGTGCCAGTAGCCTCTGGGGGGCCAGGGGAAAAGACTATAGCAATCAGCCCCAGCATTTT.

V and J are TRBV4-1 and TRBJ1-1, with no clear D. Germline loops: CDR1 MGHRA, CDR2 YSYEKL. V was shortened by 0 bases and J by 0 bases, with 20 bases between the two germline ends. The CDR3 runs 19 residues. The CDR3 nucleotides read TGCGCCAGCAGCCAAGATCCTGGGGAAGGGTCGCTGATGAACACTGAAGCTTTCTTT. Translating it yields CASSQDPGEGSLMNTEAFF.

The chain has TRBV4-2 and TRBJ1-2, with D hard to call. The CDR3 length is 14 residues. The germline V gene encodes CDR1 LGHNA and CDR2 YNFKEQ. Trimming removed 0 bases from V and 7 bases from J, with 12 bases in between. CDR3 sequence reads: CASSQDARGGGYTF. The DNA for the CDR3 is TGTGCCAGCAGCCAAGATGCCCGGGGAGGTGGCTACACCTTC.